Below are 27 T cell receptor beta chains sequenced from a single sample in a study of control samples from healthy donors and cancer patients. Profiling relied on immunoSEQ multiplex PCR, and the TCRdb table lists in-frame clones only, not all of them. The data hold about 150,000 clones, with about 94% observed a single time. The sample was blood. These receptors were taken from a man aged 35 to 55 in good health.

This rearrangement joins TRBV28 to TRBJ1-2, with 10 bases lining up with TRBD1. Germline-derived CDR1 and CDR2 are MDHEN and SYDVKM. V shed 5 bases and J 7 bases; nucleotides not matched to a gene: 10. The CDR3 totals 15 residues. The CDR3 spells CASSPGTGDFGGYTF. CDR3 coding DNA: TGTGCCAGCAGTCCCGGGACAGGGGATTTTGGTGGCTACACCTTC.

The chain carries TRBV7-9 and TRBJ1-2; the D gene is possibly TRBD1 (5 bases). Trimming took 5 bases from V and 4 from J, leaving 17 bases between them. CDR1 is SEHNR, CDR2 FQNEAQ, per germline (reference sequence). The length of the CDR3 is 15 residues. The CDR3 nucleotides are TGTGCCAGCAGCACCCGGGGTGGGGGAGCCTATGGCTACACCTTC. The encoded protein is CASSTRGGGAYGYTF.

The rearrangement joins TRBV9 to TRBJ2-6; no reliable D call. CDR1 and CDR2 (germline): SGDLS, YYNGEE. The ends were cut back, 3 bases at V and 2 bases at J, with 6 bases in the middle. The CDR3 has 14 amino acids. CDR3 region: CASSEGTGANVLTF. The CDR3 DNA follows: TGTGCCAGCAGCGAGGGCACTGGGGCCAACGTCCTGACTTTC.

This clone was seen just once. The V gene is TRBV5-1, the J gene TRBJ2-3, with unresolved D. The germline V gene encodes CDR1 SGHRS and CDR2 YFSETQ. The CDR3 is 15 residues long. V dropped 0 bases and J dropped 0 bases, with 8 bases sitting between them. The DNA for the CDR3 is TGCGCCAGCAGCTTGGGGGTGGTTAGCACAGATACGCAGTATTTT. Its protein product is CASSLGVVSTDTQYF.

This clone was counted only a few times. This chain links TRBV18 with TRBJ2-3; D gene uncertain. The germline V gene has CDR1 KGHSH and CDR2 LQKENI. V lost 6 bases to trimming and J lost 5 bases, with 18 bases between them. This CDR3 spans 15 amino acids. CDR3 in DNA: TGTGCCAGCTCGCCCAAGATCGACTCTCGAGATACGCAGTATTTT. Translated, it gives CASSPKIDSRDTQYF.

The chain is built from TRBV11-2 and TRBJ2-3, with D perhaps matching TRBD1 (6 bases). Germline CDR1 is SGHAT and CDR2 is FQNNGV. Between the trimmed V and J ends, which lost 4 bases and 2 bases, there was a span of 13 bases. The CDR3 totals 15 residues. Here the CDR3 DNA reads TGTGCCAGCAGCTCAGGGACACTCTACACAGATACGCAGTATTTT. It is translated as CASSSGTLYTDTQYF. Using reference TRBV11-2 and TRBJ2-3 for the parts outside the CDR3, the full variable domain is EAGVAQSPRYKIIEKRQSVAFWCNPISGHATLYWYQQILGQGPKLLIQFQNNGVVDDSQLPKDRFSAERLKGVDSTLKIQPAKLEDSAVYLCASSSGTLYTDTQYFGPGTRLTVL.

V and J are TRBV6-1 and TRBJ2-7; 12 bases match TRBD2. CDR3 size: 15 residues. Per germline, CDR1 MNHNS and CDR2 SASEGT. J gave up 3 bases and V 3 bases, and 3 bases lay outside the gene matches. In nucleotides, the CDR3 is TGTGCCAGCAGTGATCCGGGACTAGCGGGCTACGAGCAGTACTTC. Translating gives CASSDPGLAGYEQYF.

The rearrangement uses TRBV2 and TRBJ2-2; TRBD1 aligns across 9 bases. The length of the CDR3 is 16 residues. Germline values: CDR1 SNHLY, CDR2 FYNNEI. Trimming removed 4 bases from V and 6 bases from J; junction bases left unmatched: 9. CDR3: CASSVIPGQGAGELFF. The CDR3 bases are TGTGCCAGCAGTGTTATACCGGGACAGGGAGCCGGGGAGCTGTTTTTT.

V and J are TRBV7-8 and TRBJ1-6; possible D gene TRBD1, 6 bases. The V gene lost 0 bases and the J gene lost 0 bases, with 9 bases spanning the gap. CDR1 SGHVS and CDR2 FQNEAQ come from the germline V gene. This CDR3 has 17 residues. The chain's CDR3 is CASSLAGQRSYNSPLHF. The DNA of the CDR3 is TGTGCCAGCAGCTTAGCCGGACAGCGCTCCTATAATTCACCCCTCCACTTT. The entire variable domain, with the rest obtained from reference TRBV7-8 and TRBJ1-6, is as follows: GAGVSQSPRYKVAKRGQDVALRCDPISGHVSLFWYQQALGQGPEFLTYFQNEAQLDKSGLPSDRFFAERPEGSVSTLKIQRTQQEDSAVYLCASSLAGQRSYNSPLHFGNGTRLTVT.

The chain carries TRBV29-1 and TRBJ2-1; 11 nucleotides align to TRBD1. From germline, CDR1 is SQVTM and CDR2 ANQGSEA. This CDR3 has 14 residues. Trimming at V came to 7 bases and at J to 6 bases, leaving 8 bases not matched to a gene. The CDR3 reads CSGTGTGGSNEQFF. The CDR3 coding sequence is TGCAGCGGAACCGGGACAGGGGGGAGCAATGAGCAGTTCTTC.

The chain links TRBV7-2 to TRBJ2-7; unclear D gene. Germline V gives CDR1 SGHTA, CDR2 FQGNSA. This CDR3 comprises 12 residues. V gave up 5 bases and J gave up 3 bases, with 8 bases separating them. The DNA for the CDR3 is TGTGCCAGCAGCATAAACGGCTACGAGCAGTACTTC. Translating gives CASSINGYEQYF.

The CDR3 here is CASSLFGTPQETQYF. The CDR3 nucleotides read TGCGCCAGCAGCTTGTTCGGGACCCCACAAGAGACCCAGTACTTC. This chain links TRBV5-1 with TRBJ2-5; D may match TRBD1 or TRBD2 (5 bases each). In germline, CDR1 is SGHRS, CDR2 YFSETQ. V dropped 1 base and J dropped 2 bases, with 12 bases sitting between them. The CDR3 has 15 residues.

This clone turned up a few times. The CDR3 DNA is TGTGCCAGCAGTCAACTGGGCACCGCCTATGGCTACACCTTC. It specifies CASSQLGTAYGYTF. This chain joins TRBV6-2 or TRBV6-3 and TRBJ1-2; no firm D call. This CDR3 has 14 amino acids. V lost 5 bases and J 4 bases, leaving 14 bases between the germline ends. Germline assignment: CDR1 MNHEY and CDR2 SVGEGT.

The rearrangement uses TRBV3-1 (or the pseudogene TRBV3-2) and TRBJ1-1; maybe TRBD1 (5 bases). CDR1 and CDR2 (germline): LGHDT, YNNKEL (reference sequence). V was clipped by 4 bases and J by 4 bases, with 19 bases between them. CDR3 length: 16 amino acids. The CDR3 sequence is CASSLRQALGGTEAFF. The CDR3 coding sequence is TGTGCCAGCAGCCTCCGACAAGCCTTGGGGGGCACTGAAGCTTTCTTT.

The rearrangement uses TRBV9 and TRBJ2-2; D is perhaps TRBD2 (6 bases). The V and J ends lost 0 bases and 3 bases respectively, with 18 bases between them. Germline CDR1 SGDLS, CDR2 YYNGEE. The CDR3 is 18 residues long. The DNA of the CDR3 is TGTGCCAGCAGCGTAGGATCATTCTTCGGGGGACACACCGGGGAGCTGTTTTTT. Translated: CASSVGSFFGGHTGELFF. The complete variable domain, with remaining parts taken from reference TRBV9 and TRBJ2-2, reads DSGVTQTPKHLITATGQRVTLRCSPRSGDLSVYWYQQSLDQGLQFLIQYYNGEERAKGNILERFSAQQFPDLHSELNLSSLELGDSALYFCASSVGSFFGGHTGELFFGEGSRLTVL.

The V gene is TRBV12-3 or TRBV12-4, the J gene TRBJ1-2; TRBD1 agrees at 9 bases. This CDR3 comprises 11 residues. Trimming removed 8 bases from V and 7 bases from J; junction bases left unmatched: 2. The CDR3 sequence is CASGTGLGYTF. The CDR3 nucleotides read TGTGCCAGCGGGACAGGGCTTGGCTACACCTTC.

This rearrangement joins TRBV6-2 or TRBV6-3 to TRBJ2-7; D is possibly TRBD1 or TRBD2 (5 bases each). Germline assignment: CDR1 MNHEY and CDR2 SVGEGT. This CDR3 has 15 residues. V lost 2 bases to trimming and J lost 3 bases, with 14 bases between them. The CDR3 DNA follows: TGTGCCAGCAGTTACCGGGCAGGGAGTTACTACGAGCAGTACTTC. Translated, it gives CASSYRAGSYYEQYF.

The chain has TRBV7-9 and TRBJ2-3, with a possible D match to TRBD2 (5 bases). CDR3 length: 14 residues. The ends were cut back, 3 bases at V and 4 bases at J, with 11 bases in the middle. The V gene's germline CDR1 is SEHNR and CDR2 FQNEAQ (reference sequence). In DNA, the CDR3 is TGTGCCAGCAGCTTCAACCTAGCAGCAGATACGCAGTATTTT. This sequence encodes CASSFNLAADTQYF.

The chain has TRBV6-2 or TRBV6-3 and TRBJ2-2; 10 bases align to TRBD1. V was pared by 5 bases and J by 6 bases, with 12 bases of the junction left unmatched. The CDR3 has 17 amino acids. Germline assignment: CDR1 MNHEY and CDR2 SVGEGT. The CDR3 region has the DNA TGTGCCAGCAGTACACCGGGACAGGGGACATTAGCCGGGGAGCTGTTTTTT. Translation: CASSTPGQGTLAGELFF.

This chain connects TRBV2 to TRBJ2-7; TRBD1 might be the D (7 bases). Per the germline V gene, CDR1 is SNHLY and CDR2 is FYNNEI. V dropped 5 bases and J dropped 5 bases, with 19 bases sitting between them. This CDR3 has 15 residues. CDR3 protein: CASSPMTGRGNEQYF. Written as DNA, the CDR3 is TGTGCCAGCAGTCCTATGACAGGGCGGGGCAACGAGCAGTACTTC. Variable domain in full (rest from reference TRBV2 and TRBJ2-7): EPEVTQTPSHQVTQMGQEVILRCVPISNHLYFYWYRQILGQKVEFLVSFYNNEISEKSEIFDDQFSVERPDGSNFTLKIRSTKLEDSAMYFCASSPMTGRGNEQYFGPGTRLTVT.

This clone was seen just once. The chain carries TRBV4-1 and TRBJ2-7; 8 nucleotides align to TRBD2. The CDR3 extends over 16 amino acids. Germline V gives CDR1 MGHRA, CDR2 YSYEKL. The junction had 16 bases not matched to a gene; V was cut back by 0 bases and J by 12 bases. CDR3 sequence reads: CASSQDRAGGPLLLYF. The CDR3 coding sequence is TGCGCCAGCAGCCAAGATAGGGCGGGGGGCCCCCTATTACTGTACTTC.

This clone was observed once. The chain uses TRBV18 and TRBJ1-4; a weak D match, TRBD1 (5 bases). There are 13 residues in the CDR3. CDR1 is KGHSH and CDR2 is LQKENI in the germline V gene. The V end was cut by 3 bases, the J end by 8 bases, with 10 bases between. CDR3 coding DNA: TGTGCCAGCTCACCCGGACACTCGGAAAAACTGTTTTTT. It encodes CASSPGHSEKLFF. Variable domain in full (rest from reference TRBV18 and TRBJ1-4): NAGVMQNPRHLVRRRGQEARLRCSPMKGHSHVYWYRQLPEEGLKFMVYLQKENIIDESGMPKERFSAEFPKEGPSILRIQQVVRGDSAAYFCASSPGHSEKLFFGSGTQLSVL.

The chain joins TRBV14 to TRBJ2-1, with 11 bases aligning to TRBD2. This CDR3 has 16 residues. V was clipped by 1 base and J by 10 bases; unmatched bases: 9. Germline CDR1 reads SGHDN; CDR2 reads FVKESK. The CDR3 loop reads CASSQVIGLAGGEQFF. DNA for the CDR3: TGTGCCAGCAGCCAAGTTATTGGACTAGCGGGCGGCGAGCAGTTCTTC.

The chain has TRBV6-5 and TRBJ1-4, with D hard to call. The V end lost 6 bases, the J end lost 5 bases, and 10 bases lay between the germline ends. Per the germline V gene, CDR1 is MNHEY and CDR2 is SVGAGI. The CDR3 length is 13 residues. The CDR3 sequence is CASSMRRNEKLFF. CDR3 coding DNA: TGTGCCAGCAGCATGAGGCGAAATGAAAAACTGTTTTTT.

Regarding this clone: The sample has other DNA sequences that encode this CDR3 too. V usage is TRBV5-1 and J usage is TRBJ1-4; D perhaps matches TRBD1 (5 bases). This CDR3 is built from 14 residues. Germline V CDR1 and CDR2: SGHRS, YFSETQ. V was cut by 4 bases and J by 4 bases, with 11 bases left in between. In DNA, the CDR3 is TGCGCCAGCAGCCCGGGACCGAGTAATGAAAAACTGTTTTTT. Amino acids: CASSPGPSNEKLFF.

The CDR3 protein is CASSVRDSNQPQHF. CDR3 coding DNA: TGTGCCAGCAGCGTCCGGGACAGCAATCAGCCCCAGCATTTT. V gene TRBV11-2 combines with J gene TRBJ1-5, with D possibly matching TRBD1 (5 bases). V lost 5 bases and J 1 base, leaving 9 bases between the germline ends. Germline V gives CDR1 SGHAT, CDR2 FQNNGV. This CDR3 has 14 amino acids. Supplemented by reference TRBV11-2 and TRBJ1-5, the full variable domain reads EAGVAQSPRYKIIEKRQSVAFWCNPISGHATLYWYQQILGQGPKLLIQFQNNGVVDDSQLPKDRFSAERLKGVDSTLKIQPAKLEDSAVYLCASSVRDSNQPQHFGDGTRLSIL.

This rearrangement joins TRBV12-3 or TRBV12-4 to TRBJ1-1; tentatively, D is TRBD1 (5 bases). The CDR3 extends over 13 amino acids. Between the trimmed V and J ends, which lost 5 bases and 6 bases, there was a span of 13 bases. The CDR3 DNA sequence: TGTGCCAGCAGTCCAACAGGAGGACCTGAAGCTTTCTTT. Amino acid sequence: CASSPTGGPEAFF.